What follows are 29 T cell receptor beta chains derived from one specimen sequenced in a study of blood T cell repertoires in COVID-19. Profiled with immunoSEQ multiplex PCR; TCRdb holds only in-frame clones, not every one. This repertoire shows roughly 77,000 clones, roughly four fifths found once; its top ten account for 15%. Sequences were obtained from peripheral blood. Receptor source: a man in his 60s with COVID-19, enrolled during active disease.

The chain employs TRBV5-5 and TRBJ1-2; possibly TRBD1 for D (6 bases). Germline V lookup: CDR1 SGHKS, CDR2 YYEKEE (reference sequence). The CDR3 is made up of 16 amino acids. V shed 2 bases and J shed 5 bases, with 19 bases lying between them. The DNA for the CDR3 is TGTGCCAGCAGCTTAAGTCAGGGGTCTTACTTTTATGGCTACACCTTC. Protein: CASSLSQGSYFYGYTF.

V is TRBV7-2 and J is TRBJ2-2, with D perhaps matching TRBD2 (6 bases). Trimming removed 2 bases at V and 8 bases at J, with 12 bases between. Germline CDR1 and CDR2: SGHTA and FQGNSA. The CDR3 runs 14 residues. The CDR3 loop is CASSLSPREGELFF. CDR3 nucleotides: TGTGCCAGCAGCTTATCTCCACGGGAGGGGGAGCTGTTTTTT.

The chain couples TRBV30 to TRBJ1-5; the D gene is possibly TRBD1 (6 bases). Germline V gene sequence: CDR1 GTSNPN, CDR2 SVGIG (reference sequence). Deletions cut 6 bases from V and 7 bases from J, with 13 bases between. This CDR3 comprises 12 residues. The CDR3 spells CACARGGQPQHF. Written as DNA, the CDR3 is TGTGCCTGTGCCAGGGGCGGGCAGCCCCAGCATTTT.

This chain links TRBV5-4 with TRBJ1-1, with D unresolved. The CDR3 runs 11 residues. CDR1 is SGHNT and CDR2 is YYREEE in the germline V gene (reference sequence). The V end was cut by 1 base, the J end by 7 bases, with 5 bases between. The CDR3 protein is CASSLRGEAFF. The CDR3 coding sequence is TGTGCCAGCAGCTTGCGCGGTGAAGCTTTCTTT.

The chain employs TRBV30 and TRBJ2-1; D remains unclear. Germline V lookup: CDR1 GTSNPN, CDR2 SVGIG (reference sequence). The CDR3 sequence is 13 residues long. Trimming cost V 0 bases and J 7 bases, with 10 bases left between them. In DNA, the CDR3 is TGTGCCTGGAGTGTTGCAGATTTGAATGAGCAGTTCTTC. It yields the protein CAWSVADLNEQFF.

J is TRBJ2-5 and V is TRBV5-1, with 7 nucleotides matching TRBD1. J lost 4 bases, V lost 2 bases, and 2 bases had no gene match. Germline V CDR1 and CDR2: SGHRS, YFSETQ. CDR3 length: 13 amino acids. In DNA, the CDR3 is TGCGCCAGCAGCTTACAGGGGAGAGAGACCCAGTACTTC. Amino acid sequence: CASSLQGRETQYF.

This rearrangement joins TRBV28 to TRBJ2-7; 8 bases are shared with TRBD2. Unmatched junction bases numbered 4, after V lost 4 bases and J lost 2 bases. Germline values: CDR1 MDHEN, CDR2 SYDVKM. The CDR3 sequence is 14 residues long. This CDR3 reads CASSSTSGTYEQYF. CDR3 DNA sequence: TGTGCCAGCAGTTCAACTAGCGGAACCTACGAGCAGTACTTC. Combining the CDR3 with reference TRBV28 and TRBJ2-7 gives the whole variable domain DVKVTQSSRYLVKRTGEKVFLECVQDMDHENMFWYRQDPGLGLRLIYFSYDVKMKEKGDIPEGYSVSREKKERFSLILESASTNQTSMYLCASSSTSGTYEQYFGPGTRLTVT.

J is TRBJ2-3 and V is TRBV10-3; 7 positions match TRBD1. Germline values: CDR1 ENHRY, CDR2 SYGVKD. CDR3 length: 17 residues. V gave up 0 bases and J gave up 2 bases; unmatched junction bases: 8. The CDR3 sequence is CAISESGGRGLTDTQYF. CDR3 nucleotide sequence: TGTGCCATCAGTGAGTCTGGGGGAAGGGGGCTCACAGATACGCAGTATTTT.

Comments on this clone: A read error may be the cause here, since a much bigger clone is one base away. The chain uses TRBV11-2 and TRBJ2-3; possibly TRBD1 for D (5 bases). Germline lookup yields CDR1 SGHAT and CDR2 FQNNGV. This CDR3 contains 14 residues. V lost 5 bases to trimming and J lost 11 bases, with 20 bases between them. The CDR3 loop reads CASSLLSYAQVQYF. The CDR3 coding sequence is TGTGCCAGCAGCCTTCTCAGTTACGCACAGGTGCAGTATTTT.

V usage is TRBV15 and J usage is TRBJ2-7, with unresolved D. With 0 bases removed from V and 2 bases from J, the gap between germline ends came to 5 bases. Looked up from germline, CDR1 is LNHNV and CDR2 is YYDKDF (reference sequence). The CDR3 is 13 amino acids. The CDR3 nucleotides are TGTGCCACCAGCAGAGACTTTGCCTACGAGCAGTACTTC. It encodes CATSRDFAYEQYF.

In this sample, this clone turned up once. The V call is TRBV6-5, the J call TRBJ2-6; no firm D call. This CDR3 spans 15 amino acids. Germline CDR1 reads MNHEY; CDR2 reads SVGAGI. V lost 1 base and J 0 bases, leaving 4 bases between the germline ends. This chain's CDR3 is CASSYFFSGANVLTF. For the CDR3, the DNA is TGTGCCAGCAGTTACTTCTTCTCTGGGGCCAACGTCCTGACTTTC.

V is TRBV25-1 and J is TRBJ2-3; a possible D gene is TRBD2 (6 bases). The CDR3 totals 12 residues. The V gene lost 10 bases and the J gene lost 11 bases, with 19 bases spanning the gap. Germline CDR1 and CDR2: MGHDK and SYGVNS. CDR3 protein: CATTTLTGEQYF. The DNA for the CDR3 is TGTGCCACAACTACTCTAACGGGGGAGCAGTATTTT.

This chain joins TRBV24-1 and TRBJ2-1, with TRBD2 matching over 10 bases. V was clipped by 3 bases and J by 3 bases; unmatched bases: 4. This CDR3 has 16 amino acids. The germline V gene encodes CDR1 KGHDR and CDR2 SFDVKD. CDR3 DNA sequence: TGTGCCACCAGTGATCCGGGACTAGCGCTCTACAATGAGCAGTTCTTC. The encoded protein is CATSDPGLALYNEQFF.

This clone is a singleton in its sample. This chain links TRBV28 with TRBJ1-1; D is ambiguous. Germline CDR1 and CDR2: MDHEN and SYDVKM. V shed 8 bases and J shed 9 bases, with 13 bases lying between them. The length of the CDR3 is 11 residues. The CDR3 reads CASRTGFKAFF. In nucleotides, the CDR3 is TGTGCCAGCCGAACCGGGTTTAAAGCTTTCTTT.

The V call is TRBV30, the J call TRBJ2-1; D remains ambiguous. Germline loops: CDR1 GTSNPN, CDR2 SVGIG (reference sequence). This CDR3 is built from 12 residues. V was clipped by 5 bases and J by 4 bases, with 9 bases between them. The CDR3 DNA reads TGTGCCTGGGCTCAACAATACAATGAGCAGTTCTTC. This sequence encodes CAWAQQYNEQFF.

The chain uses TRBV20-1 and TRBJ2-7, with TRBD2 identical over 7 bases. CDR3 length: 13 residues. V dropped 3 bases and J dropped 5; count of bases not matched to a gene: 7. CDR1 and CDR2 from the germline V gene are DFQATT and SNEGSKA (reference sequence). The CDR3 bases are TGCAGTGCTAGTATCGGGGGGATCGACGAGCAGTACTTC. This translates into CSASIGGIDEQYF.

This clone was counted a single time. The chain is built from TRBV11-1 and TRBJ2-5; 11 bases line up with TRBD2. Trimming cost V 5 bases and J 3 bases; bases outside gene matches: 2. From germline, CDR1 is SGHAT and CDR2 FQDESV (reference sequence). CDR3 length: 14 residues. CDR3 bases: TGTGCCAGCAGCCGGGGACTAGCGGAAGAGACCCAGTACTTC. Protein sequence: CASSRGLAEETQYF.

The V call is TRBV2, the J call TRBJ1-5; possibly TRBD1 for D (5 bases). The germline V gene has CDR1 SNHLY and CDR2 FYNNEI. The CDR3 loop spans 13 amino acids. Trimming pared 8 bases from V and 4 bases from J, leaving 12 bases between. The CDR3 sequence is CASGRDWNQPQHF. The CDR3 DNA follows: TGTGCCAGCGGCCGGGACTGGAATCAGCCCCAGCATTTT.

The chain recombines TRBV21-1 with TRBJ1-1; the table assigns TRBD1, which was not confirmed against the DNA. TRBV21-1 is shown as a pseudogene. This CDR3 spans 15 amino acids. CDR3 DNA: TGTGCCAGCATCCCGGGACAGAGGGGGAACACTGAAGCTTTCTTT. Translation gives CASIPGQRGNTEAFF.

The chain couples TRBV15 to TRBJ2-5; 7 positions match TRBD1. The CDR3 spans 14 residues. V trimming: 2 bases; J trimming: 5 bases; junction bases outside the gene matches: 5. The germline gives CDR1 LNHNV, CDR2 YYDKDF (reference sequence). CDR3 coding DNA: TGTGCCACCAGCAGACCGACAGGGATGGAGACCCAGTACTTC. This gives the protein CATSRPTGMETQYF. The variable domain in full, with the rest retrieved from reference TRBV15 and TRBJ2-5, is DAMVIQNPRYQVTQFGKPVTLSCSQTLNHNVMYWYQQKSSQAPKLLFHYYDKDFNNEADTPDNFQSRRPNTSFCFLDIRSPGLGDTAMYLCATSRPTGMETQYFGPGTRLLVL.

The chain employs TRBV5-1 and TRBJ2-1, with unresolved D. The ends were cut back, 2 bases at V and 7 bases at J, with 7 bases in the middle. Germline lookup yields CDR1 SGHRS and CDR2 YFSETQ. The CDR3 is made up of 12 amino acids. This chain's CDR3 is CASSFPENEQFF. CDR3 DNA: TGCGCCAGCAGCTTCCCGGAGAATGAGCAGTTCTTC.

This sequence joins TRBV9 and TRBJ2-2; D might be TRBD1 (7 bases). The CDR3 has 15 residues. Trimming stripped 7 bases from V and 3 bases from J, with 16 bases between. CDR1 is SGDLS and CDR2 is YYNGEE in the germline V gene. The CDR3 coding sequence is TGTGCCAGCCAGCAGGGGGGAGATGACACCGGGGAGCTGTTTTTT. Its translation is CASQQGGDDTGELFF.

This clone was seen only a few times. The rearrangement links TRBV2 to TRBJ1-5; D is possibly TRBD1 (5 bases). Trimming took 7 bases from V and 2 from J, leaving 12 bases between them. This CDR3 contains 14 residues. Per germline, CDR1 SNHLY and CDR2 FYNNEI. CDR3 nucleotide sequence: TGTGCCAGCAAGGGGCCGGGAGGCAATCAGCCCCAGCATTTT. This codes for CASKGPGGNQPQHF. The full variable domain, its missing parts supplied by reference TRBV2 and TRBJ1-5, is EPEVTQTPSHQVTQMGQEVILRCVPISNHLYFYWYRQILGQKVEFLVSFYNNEISEKSEIFDDQFSVERPDGSNFTLKIRSTKLEDSAMYFCASKGPGGNQPQHFGDGTRLSIL.

V is TRBV2 and J is TRBJ2-6, with 7 bases identical to TRBD2. Germline V CDR1 and CDR2: SNHLY, FYNNEI. The CDR3 totals 15 residues. After removal of 7 bases from V and 4 bases from J, the junction contained 7 bases not matched to a gene. CDR3 DNA sequence: TGTGCCAGCAAAGCCAGGGAGGGAGGGGCCAACGTCCTGACTTTC. Amino acids: CASKAREGGANVLTF. The full variable domain, in which reference TRBV2 and TRBJ2-6 provide the parts outside the CDR3, is EPEVTQTPSHQVTQMGQEVILRCVPISNHLYFYWYRQILGQKVEFLVSFYNNEISEKSEIFDDQFSVERPDGSNFTLKIRSTKLEDSAMYFCASKAREGGANVLTFGAGSRLTVL.

The chain uses TRBV2 and TRBJ1-4, with D unclear. The CDR3 runs 11 residues. Germline assignment: CDR1 SNHLY and CDR2 FYNNEI. Between the trimmed V and J ends, which lost 7 bases and 8 bases, there was a span of 8 bases. The CDR3 sequence: CASIQAEKLFF. CDR3 in DNA: TGTGCCAGCATCCAGGCCGAAAAACTGTTTTTT. Complete variable domain (other parts from reference TRBV2 and TRBJ1-4): EPEVTQTPSHQVTQMGQEVILRCVPISNHLYFYWYRQILGQKVEFLVSFYNNEISEKSEIFDDQFSVERPDGSNFTLKIRSTKLEDSAMYFCASIQAEKLFFGSGTQLSVL.

This clone was counted a single time. The chain employs TRBV5-6 and TRBJ1-2; D not resolved. CDR1 SGHDT and CDR2 YYEEEE come from the germline V gene. The CDR3 extends over 14 amino acids. V lost 2 bases to trimming and J lost 4 bases, with 12 bases between them. CDR3 in DNA: TGTGCCAGCAGCTTTTCGGGGAATCCCTATGGCTACACCTTC. Translated, it gives CASSFSGNPYGYTF.

This clone appeared a single time. As DNA, the CDR3 is TGTGCCAGCGGCGGCTACAATGAGCAGTTCTTC. Translating it yields CASGGYNEQFF. The chain joins TRBV2 to TRBJ2-1; the D is unclear. The V gene's germline CDR1 is SNHLY and CDR2 FYNNEI. This CDR3 has 11 amino acids. The V gene lost 8 bases and the J gene lost 3 bases, with 5 bases spanning the gap.

The chain links TRBV10-1 to TRBJ2-7; 7 bases agree with TRBD2. With 7 bases clipped from V and 5 bases from J, the junction kept 8 bases outside the gene matches. The CDR3 runs to 13 residues. Per the germline V gene, CDR1 is WNHNN and CDR2 is SYGVQD (reference sequence). The CDR3 DNA reads TGCGCCAGCAACGGGTACGCGGGAGACGAGCAGTACTTC. Residues: CASNGYAGDEQYF.

This clone was observed once. DNA for the CDR3: TGTGCCAGCAGTTACGGAGTGGCGAACACTGAAGCTTTCTTT. This translates into CASSYGVANTEAFF. This chain connects TRBV6-5 to TRBJ1-1; D gene unclear. Germline CDR1 reads MNHEY; CDR2 reads SVGAGI. Trimming removed 2 bases from V and 1 base from J, with 8 bases in between. The CDR3 spans 14 residues.